This TCR beta chain was sequenced during a study of somatic mutations in cytotoxic T cells in rheumatoid arthritis. Overall study context: Blood (less than 32 ml EDTA) from each patient was taken right after diagnosis, before any treatment. Study findings and constraints: In the expanded CD8+ clones, the antigen targets remained unknown. Healthy controls did not share the age-linked increase in CD8+ clonality seen in rheumatoid arthritis patients. 8 of 65 patients had a largest CD8+ clone above 20% of CD8+ cells.

With regard to this clone: The target antigen is unknown.

The data were produced by immunoSEQ multiplex PCR, yet TCRdb's version contains in-frame clones alone and is incomplete. The sample yields some 9,900 clones, approximately 80% seen once. CDR3 size: 15 residues. With 4 bases clipped from V and 4 bases from J, the junction kept 8 bases outside the gene matches. CDR1 and CDR2 from the germline V gene are SGHNT and YYREEE (reference sequence). The sequenced sample consisted of CD8+ T cells sorted from blood. The receptor's source is an adult with rheumatoid arthritis. The V and J genes are TRBV5-4 and TRBJ2-3; 8 bases agree with TRBD2. CDR3 amino acids: CASSPGTRESDTQYF. In DNA form, the CDR3 reads TGTGCCAGCAGCCCCGGGACTAGAGAATCAGATACGCAGTATTTT.